This entry concerns a single T cell receptor beta chain. This sample is part of a study of T cell changes during pregnancy in multiple sclerosis. Between the trimmed V and J ends, which lost 4 bases and 5 bases, there was a span of 7 bases. The CDR3 has 12 amino acids. The V gene's germline CDR1 is SGHRS and CDR2 YFSETQ. Generated by immunoSEQ multiplex PCR, the TCRdb table keeps only in-frame clones and is missing some. The repertoire includes tens of thousands of clones, about 92% of them detected once, and around 0.44% sits in the top ten. This receptor was taken from a female donor with multiple sclerosis, enrolled in a pregnancy study. The chain recombines TRBV5-1 with TRBJ2-1, with D possibly being TRBD2 (5 bases). This material consisted of CD4+ T cells from peripheral blood mononuclear cells, taken after pregnancy. The chain's CDR3 is CASSPTNNEQFF. The CDR3 region has the DNA TGCGCCAGCAGCCCGACTAACAATGAGCAGTTCTTC.